The T cell receptor beta chain under discussion was sequenced for a study of T cell responses to AZD1222 COVID-19 vaccine. The overall study: Second doses that came at about 4 or about 12 weeks were put together. Study-level points and caveats: The donor group comprised mostly white British people and more females; the analysis possibly underestimated clonal diversity. Among spike-specific TCRs, nearly half reportedly target unmutated variant regions. When two AZD1222 doses had been given, Spike-specific TCR breadth and depth rose.

Of note for this clone: Its target is not known.

Some clones are missing from TCRdb's copy, which holds only in-frame ones; the method was immunoSEQ multiplex PCR. The sample consists of around 130,000 clones, 91% of them appearing once. Germline V CDR1 and CDR2: LNHDA, SQIVND (reference sequence). Trimming took 7 bases from V and 7 from J, leaving 25 bases between them. The CDR3 is 17 residues long. The sequencing here drew on peripheral blood, taken on day 0 of AZD1222 vaccination. This TCR was sampled from an adult in good health. The V gene is TRBV19, the J gene TRBJ1-4; D remains unclear. The CDR3 loop reads CASTRVGARVDPEKLFF. For the CDR3, the DNA is TGTGCCAGTACCCGGGTAGGAGCGAGGGTGGATCCTGAAAAACTGTTTTTT.